This entry is about one T cell receptor beta chain. The target antigen is unknown. This specimen comes from a study of OX40 agonist ivuxolimab in advanced cancers. The protocol was immunoSEQ multiplex PCR, while the TCRdb copy is restricted to in-frame clones and leaves out a portion. The data contain over 5,500 clones, around 79% of them singletons. The study, taken as a whole, reports: CD8+ T cells showed, on average, more clonal expansion than CD4+ cells.

The source material was CD4+ or CD8+ T cells sorted from blood, sampled in a trial of the OX40 agonist ivuxolimab. The sequence was collected from an adult with an advanced solid tumor such as melanoma, head and neck, liver or kidney cancer.

CDR3 nucleotides: TGTGCCAGCAGTCAGGGTTACACAGATACGCAGTATTTT. Encoded protein: CASSQGYTDTQYF. This chain joins TRBV5-4 and TRBJ2-3; D perhaps matches TRBD1 (5 bases). There are 13 residues in the CDR3. Germline CDR1 and CDR2: SGHNT and YYREEE (reference sequence). The V gene lost 5 bases and the J gene lost 2 bases, with 9 bases spanning the gap.